This TCR beta chain was captured in a study of T cell responses to AZD1222 COVID-19 vaccine. Study results and caveats: Females outnumbered males among donors, who were mostly white British; clonal diversity was possibly underestimated. The breadth and depth of Spike-specific TCRs increased once two AZD1222 doses had been given.

With respect to this clone: No antigen is known for it.

Sequencing was performed with immunoSEQ multiplex PCR; in TCRdb, only in-frame clones are kept and a portion is missing. Found here are roughly 80,000 clones, about 93% of them singletons; the top ten hold 4.5%. The CDR3 is 18 amino acids. Looked up from germline, CDR1 is SGHVS and CDR2 is FQNEAQ. V was clipped by 0 bases and J by 7 bases; unmatched bases: 8. The sequence came from an adult in good health. The rearrangement uses TRBV7-8 and TRBJ2-1; 14 bases agree with TRBD2. Source: peripheral blood, taken on day 0 of MenACWY control vaccination. CDR3 DNA sequence: TGTGCCAGCAGCTTAGCGCCTGGACTAGCGGGAGGCGATAATGAGCAGTTCTTC. Translated, it gives CASSLAPGLAGGDNEQFF.